This TCR beta chain was sequenced during a study of blood T cell repertoires in COVID-19. Study at large: COVID-19 samples from acute and convalescent phases originated in the United States, Italy and Spain.

Using immunoSEQ multiplex PCR, the repertoire was profiled, and TCRdb retains in-frame clones only, with some absent. The sample contains about 180,000 clones, about four fifths of which appear only once. Germline V lookup: CDR1 SNHLY, CDR2 FYNNEI. V dropped 6 bases and J dropped 2; count of bases not matched to a gene: 4. CDR3 length: 13 amino acids. The TCR originated in a human donor in a cohort sampled during active COVID-19. V usage is TRBV2 and J usage is TRBJ2-7; TRBD2 matches 7 bases. Sequencing used peripheral blood. CDR3 in amino acids: CASSGGNTYEQYF. CDR3 nucleotides: TGTGCCAGCAGCGGGGGGAACACCTACGAGCAGTACTTC. Using reference TRBV2 and TRBJ2-7 for the parts outside the CDR3, the full variable domain is EPEVTQTPSHQVTQMGQEVILRCVPISNHLYFYWYRQILGQKVEFLVSFYNNEISEKSEIFDDQFSVERPDGSNFTLKIRSTKLEDSAMYFCASSGGNTYEQYFGPGTRLTVT.